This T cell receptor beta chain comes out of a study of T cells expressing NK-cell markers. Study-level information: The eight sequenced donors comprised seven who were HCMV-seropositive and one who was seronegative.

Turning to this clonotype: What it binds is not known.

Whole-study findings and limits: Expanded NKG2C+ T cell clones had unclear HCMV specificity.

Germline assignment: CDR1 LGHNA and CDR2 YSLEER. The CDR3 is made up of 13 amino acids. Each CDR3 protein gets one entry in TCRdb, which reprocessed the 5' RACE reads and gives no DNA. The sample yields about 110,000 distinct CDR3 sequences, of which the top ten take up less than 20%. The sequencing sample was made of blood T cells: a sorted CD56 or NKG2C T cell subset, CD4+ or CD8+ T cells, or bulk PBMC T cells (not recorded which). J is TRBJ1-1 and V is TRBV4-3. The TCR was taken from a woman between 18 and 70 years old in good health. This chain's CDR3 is CASALGMNTEAFF.